The 23 T cell receptor beta chains below come from one sample, sequenced in a study of T and B cells in COVID-19 patients. Blood genomic DNA input for TRB amplification was about 240-500 ng. Multiplex PCR with BIOMED2 TRB-A/B primer pools amplified TRB rearrangements. TCRdb reprocessed the multiplex PCR reads with MiXCR, giving one entry per CDR3 protein. The sample contains 15,000 to 20,000 distinct CDR3 sequences, roughly 36% of which appear only once. Sequencing input: blood. The receptors originated from a human donor with active COVID-19.

This clonotype is labeled as medium-sized. The chain employs TRBV6-5 and TRBJ1-5; D is uncertain. Germline V CDR1 and CDR2: MNHEY, SVGAGI. Trimming left V 6 bases short and J 6 bases short, with 12 bases between. This CDR3 is built from 13 residues. In DNA, the CDR3 is TGTGCCAGCAGGGAGAATGGAGGTCAGCCCCAGCATTTT. It codes for CASRENGGQPQHF.

Remarks on this clonotype: It is unclear where the CDR3 begins or ends on the DNA, so no DNA is shown, and the CDR3 is as TCRdb lists it. The chain links TRBV7-5 to TRBJ1-6. TRBV7-5 is recorded as a pseudogene. The CDR3 length equals 17 residues, ends included. Here the CDR3 reads CISVSEADNLPNSPLHF.

This clonotype has more than one count but fewer than ten. The genes are TRBV20-1 and TRBJ2-7, with no clear D. This CDR3 spans 11 amino acids. V gave up 4 bases and J gave up 0 bases, with 4 bases separating them. Germline assignment: CDR1 DFQATT and CDR2 SNEGSKA (reference sequence). The CDR3 is CSATSSYEQYF. The CDR3 bases are TGCAGTGCTACGAGCTCCTACGAGCAGTACTTC.

This clonotype is medium-sized (0.01 to 0.1%) in the sample. Here the CDR3 DNA reads TGTGCCAGCCGCCAGAAGGGCTTCTACGAGCAGTACTTC. Amino acids: CASRQKGFYEQYF. This chain connects TRBV19 to TRBJ2-7; D remains unclear. CDR1 is LNHDA, CDR2 SQIVND, per germline (reference sequence). This CDR3 comprises 13 residues. Between the trimmed V and J ends, which lost 9 bases and 3 bases, there was a span of 15 bases.

The chain carries TRBV12-3 or TRBV12-4 and TRBJ2-3; 12 bases map to TRBD2. The CDR3 has 15 amino acids. Trimming at V came to 5 bases and at J to 6 bases, leaving 6 bases not matched to a gene. The CDR3 sequence is CASSPALAGGDTQYF. The CDR3 region has the DNA TGTGCCAGCAGTCCAGCCCTAGCGGGGGGGGATACGCAGTATTTT.

This clonotype was found a few times. The chain uses TRBV27 and TRBJ1-2, with a tentative D call TRBD1 (5 bases). Germline V gives CDR1 MNHEY, CDR2 SMNVEV (reference sequence). V was cut by 3 bases and J by 5 bases, with 13 bases left in between. The CDR3 sequence is 14 residues long. The CDR3 DNA is TGTGCCAGCAGTTTGGGGGGGTTACCTTATGGCTACACCTTC. It yields the protein CASSLGGLPYGYTF.

The chain links TRBV5-4 to TRBJ1-1; a possible D gene is TRBD1 (5 bases). The CDR3 has 12 residues. The V gene's germline CDR1 is SGHNT and CDR2 YYREEE (reference sequence). The ends were cut back, 0 bases at V and 9 bases at J, with 9 bases in the middle. The CDR3: CASSLALGQAFF. The DNA of the CDR3 is TGTGCCAGCAGCTTGGCCTTGGGGCAAGCTTTCTTT.

This clonotype came up many times. The V and J genes are TRBV27 and TRBJ1-6; D remains ambiguous. CDR3 length equals 12 residues. Germline-derived CDR1 and CDR2 are MNHEY and SMNVEV (reference sequence). V was pared by 3 bases and J by 7 bases, with 4 bases between. CDR3 protein: CASSFGNSPLHF. In DNA, the CDR3 is TGTGCCAGCAGTTTTGGGAATTCACCCCTCCACTTT.

A single count supports this clonotype. This sequence joins TRBV5-4 and TRBJ2-1; TRBD2 is a possible D gene (7 bases). The V gene lost 4 bases and the J gene lost 7 bases, with 15 bases spanning the gap. Germline V CDR1 and CDR2: SGHNT, YYREEE (reference sequence). This CDR3 contains 14 residues. The CDR3: CASSPGGGVNEQFF. The DNA for the CDR3 is TGTGCCAGCAGCCCCGGAGGGGGGGTTAATGAGCAGTTCTTC.

The gene calls are TRBV4-3 and TRBJ1-3; no clear D gene. V dropped 0 bases and J dropped 2 bases, with 11 bases sitting between them. The CDR3 has 16 residues. Germline CDR1 reads LGHNA; CDR2 reads YSLEER. The CDR3 spells CASSQDSRFPGNTIYF. The CDR3, as DNA: TGCGCCAGCAGCCAAGATAGTAGGTTTCCTGGAAACACCATATATTTT.

The rearrangement joins TRBV11-1 to TRBJ2-5, with D maybe TRBD1 (5 bases). Germline assignment: CDR1 SGHAT and CDR2 FQDESV (reference sequence). This CDR3 comprises 15 residues. Trimming took off 2 bases at V and 4 bases at J, with 14 bases between the two ends. The chain's CDR3 is CASSLRGSGVETQYF. For the CDR3, the DNA is TGTGCCAGCAGCTTAAGGGGCAGTGGCGTAGAGACCCAGTACTTC.

This clonotype turned up a few times. The chain has TRBV5-6 and TRBJ2-7; D possibly matches TRBD1 or TRBD2 (5 bases each). CDR3 length: 15 residues. Between the trimmed V and J ends, which lost 2 bases and 4 bases, there was a span of 16 bases. Germline loops: CDR1 SGHDT, CDR2 YYEEEE. The CDR3 region is CASSFPGTEPYEQYV. The CDR3 nucleotides read TGTGCCAGCAGCTTTCCCGGGACGGAACCTTACGAGCAGTACGTC.

V is TRBV19 and J is TRBJ1-1, with D possibly matching TRBD1 (5 bases). Looked up from germline, CDR1 is LNHDA and CDR2 is SQIVND (reference sequence). Trimming left V 5 bases short and J 1 base short, with 11 bases between. The CDR3 spans 14 residues. The DNA for the CDR3 is TGTGCCAGTAGTCAACAGGTTACGAACACTGAAGCTTTCTTT. Amino acid sequence: CASSQQVTNTEAFF.

This clonotype was seen just once. V is TRBV7-9 and J is TRBJ2-3; TRBD1 matches at 8 bases. This CDR3 has 14 residues. CDR1 and CDR2 (germline): SEHNR, FQNEAQ (reference sequence). Germline trimming cut 1 base from V and 5 bases from J; bases unmatched to any gene: 2. The CDR3 sequence: CASSLGTGGDTQYF. The CDR3 DNA reads TGTGCCAGCAGCTTAGGAACAGGGGGAGATACGCAGTATTTT.

This clonotype was counted a few times. The CDR3 reads CASSPRTENYGYTF. CDR3 bases: TGTGCCAGCTCACCCAGGACGGAGAACTATGGCTACACCTTC. This chain uses TRBV18 with TRBJ1-2, with no clear D. Trimming pared 3 bases from V and 2 bases from J, leaving 10 bases between. Germline CDR1 reads KGHSH; CDR2 reads LQKENI. CDR3 size: 14 residues.

This clonotype was seen repeatedly, ten times or more. V usage is TRBV6-5 and J usage is TRBJ2-5; 7 bases map to TRBD1. V dropped 0 bases and J dropped 2; count of bases not matched to a gene: 6. Germline values: CDR1 MNHEY, CDR2 SVGAGI. The CDR3 covers 16 residues. The CDR3 loop is CASSYSLWTGQETQYF. The CDR3 DNA reads TGTGCCAGCAGTTACTCGCTTTGGACAGGTCAAGAGACCCAGTACTTC.

Concerning this clonotype itself: A read error may produce the germline difference seen at one junction end. This chain connects TRBV6-5 to TRBJ2-3; maybe TRBD1 (6 bases). The germline CDR1 and CDR2 sequences are MNHEY and SVGAGI. The CDR3 is made up of 14 amino acids. The CDR3 region is CASRLGASTYTQYF. CDR3 DNA: TGTGCCAGCAGATTGGGGGCCTCCACATATACGCAGTATTTT.

This rearrangement joins TRBV7-6 to TRBJ1-6; 7 nucleotides match TRBD1. The CDR3 loop spans 16 amino acids. J was trimmed by 13 bases and V by 2 bases; bases with no gene match: 14. Germline CDR1 reads SGHVS; CDR2 reads FNYEAQ. DNA for the CDR3: TGTGCCAGCAGCTTATCCCCGGACAGGTTTGATGGTCCCCTCCACTTT. Translating it yields CASSLSPDRFDGPLHF.

This chain connects TRBV6-5 to TRBJ2-1; 8 positions agree with TRBD2. CDR1 and CDR2 (germline): MNHEY, SVGAGI. This CDR3 has 13 amino acids. V trimming: 4 bases; J trimming: 10 bases; junction bases outside the gene matches: 6. The CDR3 nucleotides are TGTGCCAGCAGTTCGGGGGGGGCTAGAGAGCAGTTCTTC. Its translation: CASSSGGAREQFF.

The chain has TRBV5-4 and TRBJ2-1, with 8 bases identical to TRBD2. V shed 0 bases and J 9 bases; nucleotides not matched to a gene: 5. Germline loops: CDR1 SGHNT, CDR2 YYREEE (reference sequence). This CDR3 comprises 14 residues. The CDR3 region has the DNA TGTGCCAGCAGCTTGGCGGGGGGGTTCGGTGAGCAGTTCTTC. Amino acids: CASSLAGGFGEQFF. The full variable domain, completed using reference TRBV5-4 and TRBJ2-1, is ETGVTQSPTHLIKTRGQQVTLRCSSQSGHNTVSWYQQALGQGPQFIFQYYREEENGRGNFPPRFSGLQFPNYSSELNVNALELDDSALYLCASSLAGGFGEQFFGPGTRLTVL.

This chain links TRBV5-1 with TRBJ1-5; no reliable D call. Germline loops: CDR1 SGHRS, CDR2 YFSETQ. V shed 0 bases and J shed 1 base, with 8 bases lying between them. The CDR3 extends over 15 amino acids. CDR3 region: CASSLEGGSNQPQHF. As DNA, the CDR3 is TGCGCCAGCAGCTTGGAGGGCGGGAGCAATCAGCCCCAGCATTTT.

In the case of this clonotype: A junction boundary mismatches the germline segment, possibly from a read error. The chain has TRBV12-3 or TRBV12-4 and TRBJ1-4; 9 positions agree with TRBD1. The CDR3 consists of 14 residues. This CDR3 is CANSLGTGSGKLFF. In DNA, the CDR3 is TGTGCCAACAGTTTAGGGACAGGGTCGGGGAAACTGTTTTTT.

This clonotype is medium-sized in the sample. The chain couples TRBV6-5 to TRBJ2-2; no firm D call. V was cut by 6 bases and J by 4 bases, with 9 bases left in between. The CDR3 totals 13 residues. The germline V gene encodes CDR1 MNHEY and CDR2 SVGAGI. The CDR3 DNA follows: TGTGCCAGCAGCCTCCGAGGCACCGGGGAGCTGTTTTTT. Its protein is CASSLRGTGELFF.